The present entry profiles one T cell receptor (beta chain) with its context. The sample comes from a study of T cells after somatic rescue of genetic block. Some clones are missing from TCRdb's copy, which holds only in-frame ones; the method was immunoSEQ multiplex PCR. Of 55,000 or so clones in the sample, approximately 96% were seen once. Germline values: CDR1 SGHRS, CDR2 YFSETQ. This CDR3 spans 13 amino acids. Trimming stripped 2 bases from V and 3 bases from J, with 8 bases between. This sequence originates from a child younger than two. This chain joins TRBV5-1 and TRBJ1-1; D perhaps matches TRBD1 (5 bases). The specimen was peripheral blood mononuclear cells (PBMCs). CDR3 coding DNA: TGCGCCAGCAGCTTCGGGGGGGACACTGAAGCTTTCTTT. Protein: CASSFGGDTEAFF.